These T cell receptor beta chains were read from a single sample in a study of T cell responses to AZD1222 COVID-19 vaccine. TCRdb's table, derived via immunoSEQ multiplex PCR, lists solely in-frame clones and lacks some. The table shows more than 150,000 clones, with 94% occurring only once. Sample: peripheral blood, taken on day 0 of AZD1222 vaccination. Receptors were obtained from an adult in good health. The CDR3 runs from the conserved cysteine through the conserved F or W. The order of the fields is CDR3 protein, CDR3 DNA, D gene, clone size, V gene, J gene. D genes are given only for firm matches. Clone sizes are given selectively: once, few, many, or a class where the clone is expanded.

CDR3 protein: CASSLGHGELFF; CDR3 DNA: TGTGCCAGCAGTTTGGGGCACGGGGAGCTGTTTTTT; D gene: NA; clone size: NA; V gene: TRBV28; J gene: TRBJ2-2
CDR3 protein: CASSPLTILDTQYF; CDR3 DNA: TGTGCCAGCTCTCCCCTTACAATCTTAGATACGCAGTATTTT; D gene: NA; clone size: NA; V gene: TRBV18; J gene: TRBJ2-3
CDR3 protein: CASSGEAARLGSNQPQHF; CDR3 DNA: TGTGCCAGCAGTGGAGAAGCGGCCAGGCTAGGTTCTAATCAGCCCCAGCATTTT; D gene: NA; clone size: NA; V gene: TRBV2; J gene: TRBJ1-5
CDR3 protein: CASSANPILQRGYGYTF; CDR3 DNA: TGTGCCAGCAGCGCCAACCCGATCCTCCAGAGAGGGTATGGCTACACCTTC; D gene: NA; clone size: NA; V gene: TRBV9; J gene: TRBJ1-2
CDR3 protein: CASSYYGWRGQRNTDTQYF; CDR3 DNA: TGTGCCAGCAGTTACTATGGGTGGAGGGGACAGAGGAACACAGATACGCAGTATTTT; D gene: NA; clone size: once; V gene: TRBV6-2/TRBV6-3; J gene: TRBJ2-3
CDR3 protein: CASSRVVLAFETQYF; CDR3 DNA: TGTGCCAGCAGCCGAGTCGTTCTAGCCTTCGAGACCCAGTACTTC; D gene: NA; clone size: NA; V gene: TRBV7-9; J gene: TRBJ2-5
CDR3 protein: CASRLGDRGSYEQYF; CDR3 DNA: TGTGCCAGCAGGCTAGGAGACAGGGGATCCTACGAGCAGTACTTC; D gene: TRBD1; clone size: NA; V gene: TRBV28; J gene: TRBJ2-7
CDR3 protein: CASSSRQGRVGLNGYTF; CDR3 DNA: TGTGCCAGCAGCAGTCGACAGGGACGCGTTGGGCTTAATGGCTACACCTTC; D gene: TRBD1; clone size: NA; V gene: TRBV14; J gene: TRBJ1-2
CDR3 protein: CASSLRAYQPQHF; CDR3 DNA: TGTGCCAGCAGTTTGAGGGCTTATCAGCCCCAGCATTTT; D gene: NA; clone size: NA; V gene: TRBV27; J gene: TRBJ1-5
CDR3 protein: CASSGGGRVLGYTF; CDR3 DNA: TGTGCCAGCAGCGGGGGGGGCAGGGTCCTTGGCTACACCTTC; D gene: NA; clone size: NA; V gene: TRBV4-2; J gene: TRBJ1-2
CDR3 protein: CATSRASAPDTQYF; CDR3 DNA: TGTGCCACCAGCAGAGCGTCCGCGCCAGATACGCAGTATTTT; D gene: NA; clone size: once; V gene: TRBV15; J gene: TRBJ2-3
CDR3 protein: CASSTGQGGMNTEAFF; CDR3 DNA: TGTGCCAGTAGTACCGGACAGGGCGGGATGAACACTGAAGCTTTCTTT; D gene: TRBD1; clone size: NA; V gene: TRBV19; J gene: TRBJ1-1
CDR3 protein: CASSLRPEAEKLFF; CDR3 DNA: TGTGCCAGCAGCTTAAGACCTGAGGCGGAAAAACTGTTTTTT; D gene: NA; clone size: NA; V gene: TRBV11-1; J gene: TRBJ1-4
CDR3 protein: CASSLSGEWLF; CDR3 DNA: TGTGCCAGCAGCTTATCGGGGGAGTGGCTCTTC; D gene: NA; clone size: NA; V gene: TRBV7-9; J gene: TRBJ2-1
CDR3 protein: CASTQQGAKETQYF; CDR3 DNA: TGTGCCAGCACTCAACAGGGGGCGAAGGAGACCCAGTACTTC; D gene: TRBD1; clone size: once; V gene: TRBV7-2; J gene: TRBJ2-5
CDR3 protein: CASSLRATGGHTDTQYF; CDR3 DNA: TGCGCCAGCAGCTTGCGGGCGACAGGGGGCCACACAGATACGCAGTATTTT; D gene: TRBD1; clone size: NA; V gene: TRBV5-1; J gene: TRBJ2-3
CDR3 protein: CASSRRTSGRYNEQFF; CDR3 DNA: TGTGCCAGTAGTCGTAGGACTAGCGGGAGATACAATGAGCAGTTCTTC; D gene: TRBD2; clone size: NA; V gene: TRBV19; J gene: TRBJ2-1
CDR3 protein: CASSGGDSMNTEAFF; CDR3 DNA: TGTGCCAGCAGTGGAGGGGACAGCATGAACACTGAAGCTTTCTTT; D gene: TRBD1; clone size: NA; V gene: TRBV25-1; J gene: TRBJ1-1
CDR3 protein: CASVTFPSNQPQHF; CDR3 DNA: TGTGCCAGCGTCACGTTTCCTAGCAATCAGCCCCAGCATTTT; D gene: NA; clone size: NA; V gene: TRBV28; J gene: TRBJ1-5
CDR3 protein: CASSIRTGSTGELFF; CDR3 DNA: TGTGCCAGCAGCATCCGGACAGGGTCCACCGGGGAGCTGTTTTTT; D gene: TRBD1; clone size: NA; V gene: TRBV14; J gene: TRBJ2-2
CDR3 protein: CASSPGTNNEQFF; CDR3 DNA: TGTGCCAGCAGCCCGGGTACCAACAATGAGCAGTTCTTC; D gene: NA; clone size: once; V gene: TRBV5-4; J gene: TRBJ2-1
CDR3 protein: CASSHTPLQDFSYNEQFF; CDR3 DNA: TGTGCCAGCTCACACACCCCACTACAGGATTTCTCCTACAATGAGCAGTTCTTC; D gene: NA; clone size: NA; V gene: TRBV18; J gene: TRBJ2-1
CDR3 protein: CASSPTSGSYEQYF; CDR3 DNA: TGTGCCAGCAGTCCTACTAGCGGGAGTTACGAGCAGTACTTC; D gene: TRBD2; clone size: NA; V gene: TRBV6-5; J gene: TRBJ2-7
CDR3 protein: CASSPRFGTPGNEQYF; CDR3 DNA: TGTGCCAGCAGCCCCCGCTTCGGGACCCCAGGGAACGAGCAGTACTTC; D gene: NA; clone size: NA; V gene: TRBV9; J gene: TRBJ2-7
CDR3 protein: CASSVATGFSNEKLFF; CDR3 DNA: TGTGCCAGCAGCGTAGCAACAGGATTTTCTAATGAAAAACTGTTTTTT; D gene: NA; clone size: NA; V gene: TRBV9; J gene: TRBJ1-4
CDR3 protein: CASRRDRGSFAEQYF; CDR3 DNA: TGTGCCAGCAGGAGGGACAGGGGGTCCTTCGCCGAGCAGTACTTC; D gene: TRBD1; clone size: NA; V gene: TRBV28; J gene: TRBJ2-7
CDR3 protein: CASSQEIAIGVSIYEQYF; CDR3 DNA: TGCGCCAGCAGCCAAGAAATAGCGATAGGGGTGTCGATCTACGAGCAGTACTTC; D gene: NA; clone size: NA; V gene: TRBV4-1; J gene: TRBJ2-7
CDR3 protein: CASSLAWGGGNEQFF; CDR3 DNA: TGTGCCAGCAGCTTAGCGTGGGGAGGGGGTAATGAGCAGTTCTTC; D gene: NA; clone size: once; V gene: TRBV11-1; J gene: TRBJ2-1
CDR3 protein: CASSLAGSRNQPQHF; CDR3 DNA: TGCGCCAGCAGCTTGGCCGGGTCACGGAATCAGCCCCAGCATTTT; D gene: NA; clone size: NA; V gene: TRBV5-1; J gene: TRBJ1-5
CDR3 protein: CATSGSTGGNEQFF; CDR3 DNA: TGTGCCACCAGTGGCTCGACAGGAGGGAATGAGCAGTTCTTC; D gene: NA; clone size: NA; V gene: TRBV24-1; J gene: TRBJ2-1
CDR3 protein: CASSYSWGGYTF; CDR3 DNA: TGTGCCAGCAGTTACTCGTGGGGAGGCTACACCTTC; D gene: NA; clone size: NA; V gene: TRBV6-5; J gene: TRBJ1-2
CDR3 protein: CASSQTGEGEKLFF; CDR3 DNA: TGTGCCAGCAGCCAGACAGGGGAAGGTGAAAAACTGTTTTTT; D gene: TRBD1; clone size: NA; V gene: TRBV5-4; J gene: TRBJ1-4
CDR3 protein: CASSLRRTSYNEQFF; CDR3 DNA: TGTGCCAGCAGTTTAAGGCGGACATCCTACAATGAGCAGTTCTTC; D gene: NA; clone size: NA; V gene: TRBV27; J gene: TRBJ2-1
CDR3 protein: CASVPSRSSYNEQFF; CDR3 DNA: TGTGCCAGCGTACCCTCCCGGAGCTCCTACAATGAGCAGTTCTTC; D gene: NA; clone size: NA; V gene: TRBV7-9; J gene: TRBJ2-1
CDR3 protein: CASSQREIAGRFMVF; CDR3 DNA: TGTGCCAGCAGCCAAAGAGAGATAGCGGGAAGGTTCATGGTCTTC; D gene: TRBD2; clone size: NA; V gene: TRBV3-1/TRBV3-2; J gene: TRBJ2-1
CDR3 protein: CASSVEGWTGNEQYF; CDR3 DNA: TGTGCCAGCAGCGTAGAAGGATGGACGGGGAACGAGCAGTACTTC; D gene: NA; clone size: NA; V gene: TRBV9; J gene: TRBJ2-7
CDR3 protein: CASSPRTLGNQPQHF; CDR3 DNA: TGTGCCAGCAGTCCCAGAACGTTGGGCAATCAGCCCCAGCATTTT; D gene: NA; clone size: once; V gene: TRBV28; J gene: TRBJ1-5
CDR3 protein: CASTLLAGENGELFF; CDR3 DNA: TGCGCCAGCACCCTCCTAGCAGGGGAAAACGGGGAGCTGTTTTTT; D gene: NA; clone size: NA; V gene: TRBV5-1; J gene: TRBJ2-2
CDR3 protein: CASSLLVGVGTEAFF; CDR3 DNA: TGTGCCAGCAGCTTACTCGTGGGCGTAGGCACTGAAGCTTTCTTT; D gene: NA; clone size: NA; V gene: TRBV11-2; J gene: TRBJ1-1
CDR3 protein: CAWSVVGAATEAFF; CDR3 DNA: TGTGCCTGGAGTGTAGTAGGGGCTGCCACTGAAGCTTTCTTT; D gene: NA; clone size: NA; V gene: TRBV30; J gene: TRBJ1-1
CDR3 protein: CASSQYEGYQPQHF; CDR3 DNA: TGTGCCAGCAGCCAATATGAGGGATATCAGCCCCAGCATTTT; D gene: NA; clone size: NA; V gene: TRBV3-1/TRBV3-2; J gene: TRBJ1-5
CDR3 protein: CASSWSGTENTEAFF; CDR3 DNA: TGCGCCAGCAGCTGGTCCGGGACAGAGAACACTGAAGCTTTCTTT; D gene: TRBD1; clone size: NA; V gene: TRBV5-1; J gene: TRBJ1-1
CDR3 protein: CACPRNPSYNEQFF; CDR3 DNA: TGTGCCTGCCCAAGAAACCCTTCCTACAATGAGCAGTTCTTC; D gene: NA; clone size: NA; V gene: TRBV30; J gene: TRBJ2-1
CDR3 protein: CASSLWAGGSGNTIYF; CDR3 DNA: TGTGCCAGCAGCTTGTGGGCAGGGGGTTCTGGAAACACCATATATTTT; D gene: TRBD1; clone size: few; V gene: TRBV5-5; J gene: TRBJ1-3
CDR3 protein: CASSPRSGPQHF; CDR3 DNA: TGTGCCAGCAGCCCACGCAGCGGGCCCCAGCATTTT; D gene: NA; clone size: NA; V gene: TRBV27; J gene: TRBJ1-5
CDR3 protein: CASSELSTGRNEQFF; CDR3 DNA: TGTGCCAGCAGCGAATTGTCGACGGGGAGGAATGAGCAGTTCTTC; D gene: NA; clone size: NA; V gene: TRBV7-9; J gene: TRBJ2-1
CDR3 protein: CASPTGTGDYNEQFF; CDR3 DNA: TGTGCCAGTCCCACCGGGACAGGGGACTACAATGAGCAGTTCTTC; D gene: TRBD1; clone size: NA; V gene: TRBV6-5; J gene: TRBJ2-1
CDR3 protein: CASSLGATGRYNEQFF; CDR3 DNA: TGCGCCAGCAGCTTGGGGGCGACAGGTCGATACAATGAGCAGTTCTTC; D gene: NA; clone size: NA; V gene: TRBV5-1; J gene: TRBJ2-1
CDR3 protein: CASSQERGYGNTIYF; CDR3 DNA: TGTGCCAGCAGCCAAGAGCGGGGGTACGGAAACACCATATATTTT; D gene: NA; clone size: NA; V gene: TRBV14; J gene: TRBJ1-3
CDR3 protein: CAISEGTNEKLFF; CDR3 DNA: TGTGCCATCAGTGAGGGGACCAATGAAAAACTGTTTTTT; D gene: NA; clone size: NA; V gene: TRBV10-3; J gene: TRBJ1-4
CDR3 protein: CASGSGRNSNQPQHF; CDR3 DNA: TGTGCTAGTGGTTCGGGACGGAATAGCAATCAGCCCCAGCATTTT; D gene: NA; clone size: NA; V gene: TRBV12-5; J gene: TRBJ1-5
CDR3 protein: CASSAQGVKFSPLHF; CDR3 DNA: TGTGCCAGCAGCGCACAGGGTGTAAAATTTTCACCCCTCCACTTT; D gene: NA; clone size: NA; V gene: TRBV7-9; J gene: TRBJ1-6
CDR3 protein: CASSSDSPANTQYF; CDR3 DNA: TGTGCCAGCAGCTCCGACAGCCCCGCGAATACGCAGTATTTT; D gene: NA; clone size: NA; V gene: TRBV11-3; J gene: TRBJ2-3
CDR3 protein: CASSQSTGSPNEKLFF; CDR3 DNA: TGTGCCAGCAGCCAATCCACAGGGTCCCCTAATGAAAAACTGTTTTTT; D gene: NA; clone size: NA; V gene: TRBV3-1/TRBV3-2; J gene: TRBJ1-4
CDR3 protein: CASRAGGGKGAKNIQYF; CDR3 DNA: TGTGCCAGCAGGGCCGGGGGCGGTAAAGGGGCCAAAAACATTCAGTACTTC; D gene: NA; clone size: NA; V gene: TRBV2; J gene: TRBJ2-4
CDR3 protein: CASSLGVSYEQYF; CDR3 DNA: TGTGCCAGCTCTCTCGGGGTCTCCTACGAGCAGTACTTC; D gene: NA; clone size: NA; V gene: TRBV18; J gene: TRBJ2-7
CDR3 protein: CASSTGGTGNEQFF; CDR3 DNA: TGTGCCAGTAGTACGGGAGGGACTGGCAATGAGCAGTTCTTC; D gene: TRBD2; clone size: once; V gene: TRBV19; J gene: TRBJ2-1
CDR3 protein: CASSVAKTSGSYEQYF; CDR3 DNA: TGTGCCAGCAGCGTAGCCAAGACTAGCGGGAGTTACGAGCAGTACTTC; D gene: TRBD2; clone size: NA; V gene: TRBV9; J gene: TRBJ2-7
CDR3 protein: CASSLAGEGGYTF; CDR3 DNA: TGTGCCAGCAGCTTGGCAGGGGAAGGAGGCTACACCTTC; D gene: NA; clone size: NA; V gene: TRBV7-9; J gene: TRBJ1-2
CDR3 protein: CASKGRGSSYEQYF; CDR3 DNA: TGTGCCAGCAAGGGGAGGGGGAGCTCCTACGAGCAGTACTTC; D gene: NA; clone size: NA; V gene: TRBV27; J gene: TRBJ2-7